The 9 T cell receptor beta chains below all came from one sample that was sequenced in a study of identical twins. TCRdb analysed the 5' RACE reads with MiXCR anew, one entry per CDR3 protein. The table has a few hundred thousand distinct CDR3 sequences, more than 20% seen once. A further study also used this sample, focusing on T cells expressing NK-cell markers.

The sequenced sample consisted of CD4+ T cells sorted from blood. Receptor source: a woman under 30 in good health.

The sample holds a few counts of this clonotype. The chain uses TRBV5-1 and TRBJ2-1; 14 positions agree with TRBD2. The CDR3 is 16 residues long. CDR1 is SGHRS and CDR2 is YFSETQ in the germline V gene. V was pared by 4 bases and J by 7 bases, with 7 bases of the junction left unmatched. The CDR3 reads CASSLPGLAGDNEQFF. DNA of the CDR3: TGCGCCAGCAGCCTACCGGGACTAGCGGGGGATAATGAGCAGTTCTTC.

The CDR3 region has the DNA TGTGCCAGCAGGAGGGGGACAGGGGCCGATACGCAGTATTTT. This translates into CASRRGTGADTQYF. This chain connects TRBV9 to TRBJ2-3; 10 nucleotides align to TRBD1. CDR1 and CDR2 (germline): SGDLS, YYNGEE. There are 14 residues in the CDR3. The junction had 6 bases not matched to a gene; V was cut back by 5 bases and J by 6 bases.

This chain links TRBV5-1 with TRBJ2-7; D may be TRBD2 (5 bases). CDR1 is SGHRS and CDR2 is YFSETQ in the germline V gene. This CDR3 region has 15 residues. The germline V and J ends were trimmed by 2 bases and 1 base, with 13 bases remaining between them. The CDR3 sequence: CASSLDGWTSYEQYF. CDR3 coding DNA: TGCGCCAGCAGCTTAGACGGGTGGACTTCCTACGAGCAGTACTTC.

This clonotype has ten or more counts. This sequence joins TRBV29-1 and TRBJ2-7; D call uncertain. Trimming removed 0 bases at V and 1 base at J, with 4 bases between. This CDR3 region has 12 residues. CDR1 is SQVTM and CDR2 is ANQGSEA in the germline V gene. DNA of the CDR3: TGCAGCGTTGAAGACGGTTCCTACGAGCAGTACTTC. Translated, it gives CSVEDGSYEQYF.

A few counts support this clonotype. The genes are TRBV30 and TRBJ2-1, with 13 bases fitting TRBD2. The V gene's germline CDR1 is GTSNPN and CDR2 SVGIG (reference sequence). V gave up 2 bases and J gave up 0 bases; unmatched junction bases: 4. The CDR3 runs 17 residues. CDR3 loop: CAWSSGTSGVSYNEQFF. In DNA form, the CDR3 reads TGTGCCTGGAGTTCCGGGACTAGCGGGGTCTCCTACAATGAGCAGTTCTTC.

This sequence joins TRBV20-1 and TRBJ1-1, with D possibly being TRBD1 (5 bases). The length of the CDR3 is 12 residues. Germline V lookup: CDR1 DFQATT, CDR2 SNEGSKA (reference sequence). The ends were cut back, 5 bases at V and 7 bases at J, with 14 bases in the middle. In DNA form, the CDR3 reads TGCAGTGCTGTACAAAGGGGATATGAAGCTTTCTTT. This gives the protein CSAVQRGYEAFF.

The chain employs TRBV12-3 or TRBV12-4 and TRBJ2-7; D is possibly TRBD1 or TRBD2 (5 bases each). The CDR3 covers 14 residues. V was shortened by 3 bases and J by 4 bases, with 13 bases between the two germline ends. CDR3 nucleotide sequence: TGTGCCAGCAGTTTCCTAGTTGGGACGTACGAGCAGTACTTC. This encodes CASSFLVGTYEQYF.

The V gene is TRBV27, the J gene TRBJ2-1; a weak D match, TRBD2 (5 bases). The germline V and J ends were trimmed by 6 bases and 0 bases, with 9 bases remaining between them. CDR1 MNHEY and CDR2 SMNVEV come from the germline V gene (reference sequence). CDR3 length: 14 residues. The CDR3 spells CASRQAVSYNEQFF. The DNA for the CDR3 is TGTGCCAGCAGACAAGCGGTCTCCTACAATGAGCAGTTCTTC.

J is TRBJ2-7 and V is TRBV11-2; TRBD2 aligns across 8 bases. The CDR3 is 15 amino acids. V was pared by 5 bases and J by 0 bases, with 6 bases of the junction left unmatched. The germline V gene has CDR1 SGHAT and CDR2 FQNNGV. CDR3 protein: CASSTLAGSSYEQYF. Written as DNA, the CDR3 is TGTGCCAGCAGCACGCTAGCGGGTTCCTCCTACGAGCAGTACTTC.